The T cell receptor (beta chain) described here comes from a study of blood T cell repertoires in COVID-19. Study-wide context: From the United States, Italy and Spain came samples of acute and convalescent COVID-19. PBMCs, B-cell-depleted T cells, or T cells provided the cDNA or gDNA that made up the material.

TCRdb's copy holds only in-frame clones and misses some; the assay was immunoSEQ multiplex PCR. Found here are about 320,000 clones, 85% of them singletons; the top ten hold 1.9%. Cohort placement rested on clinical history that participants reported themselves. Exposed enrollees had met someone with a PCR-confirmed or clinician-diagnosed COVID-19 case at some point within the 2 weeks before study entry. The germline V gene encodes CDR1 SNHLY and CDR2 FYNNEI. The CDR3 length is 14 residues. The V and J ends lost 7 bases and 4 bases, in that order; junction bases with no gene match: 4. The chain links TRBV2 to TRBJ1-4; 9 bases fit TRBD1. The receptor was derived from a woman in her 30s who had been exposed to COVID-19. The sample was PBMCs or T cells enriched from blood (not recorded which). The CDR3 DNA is TGTGCCAGCACCCCGGGACAGGGTAATGAAAAACTGTTTTTT. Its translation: CASTPGQGNEKLFF.